These T cell receptor beta chains were read from a single sample in a study of T cells in Graves' hyperthyroidism and ophthalmopathy. TCRdb ran MiXCR on the multiplex PCR reads and lists one entry per CDR3 protein. The sample yields around 500,000 distinct CDR3 sequences, approximately 15% seen once. Sequencing input: blood. The receptors originated from a young woman with Graves' hyperthyroidism. Each CDR3 is given with its conserved first and last residue. The D gene is left open where the match is weak. Not every row has a clone size; where given, it reads once, few, many or a size class.

d_call: -
v_call: TRBV6-1
clone_size: many
j_call: TRBJ2-7
cdr3_aa: CASSSGEQYF
cdr3_nt: TGTGCCAGCAGTTCGGGCGAGCAGTACTTC

d_call: -
v_call: TRBV7-9
clone_size: -
j_call: TRBJ1-1
cdr3_aa: CASSLVPDRHTEAFF
cdr3_nt: TGCGCCAGCAGCTTGGTCCCCGACAGACACACTGAAGCTTTCTTT

d_call: -
v_call: TRBV5-1
clone_size: many
j_call: TRBJ2-3
cdr3_aa: CASSLAGYTDTQYF
cdr3_nt: TGCGCCAGCAGCTTGGCGGGGTACACAGATACGCAGTATTTT

d_call: -
v_call: TRBV11-3
clone_size: many
j_call: TRBJ2-5
cdr3_aa: CASSLSPLASQYF
cdr3_nt: TGTGCCAGCAGCTTAAGTCCTCTCGCTTCCCAGTACTTC

d_call: -
v_call: TRBV28
clone_size: many
j_call: TRBJ2-5
cdr3_aa: CASSLGVLGVQTQYF
cdr3_nt: TGTGCCAGCAGTTTAGGAGTTTTAGGGGTACAGACCCAGTACTTC

d_call: -
v_call: TRBV27
clone_size: -
j_call: TRBJ2-5
cdr3_aa: CASTRNSGTQETQYF
cdr3_nt: TGTGCCAGCACCCGAAATAGCGGAACTCAAGAGACCCAGTACTTC

d_call: -
v_call: TRBV18
clone_size: many
j_call: TRBJ2-2
cdr3_aa: CASSKRDSSNTGELFF
cdr3_nt: TGTGCCAGCTCAAAGCGGGACAGCTCGAACACCGGGGAGCTGTTTTTT

d_call: TRBD2
v_call: TRBV7-3
clone_size: -
j_call: TRBJ2-1
cdr3_aa: CASSSLTSGSYNEQFF
cdr3_nt: TGTGCCAGCAGCTCCTTGACTAGCGGGAGTTACAATGAGCAGTTCTTC

d_call: -
v_call: TRBV7-3
clone_size: few
j_call: TRBJ2-2
cdr3_aa: CASSQVAYGGELFF
cdr3_nt: TGTGCCAGCAGCCAGGTCGCGTATGGAGGGGAGCTGTTTTTT

d_call: TRBD1
v_call: TRBV11-2
clone_size: many
j_call: TRBJ1-2
cdr3_aa: CASSLGRAGGGGYTF
cdr3_nt: TGTGCCAGCAGCTTGGGTCGGGCAGGGGGCGGAGGCTACACCTTC

d_call: TRBD2
v_call: TRBV14
clone_size: few
j_call: TRBJ2-1
cdr3_aa: CASSQVTLAGVGSQFF
cdr3_nt: TGTGCCAGCAGCCAAGTAACCCTAGCGGGGGTTGGGTCTCAGTTCTTC

d_call: -
v_call: TRBV27
clone_size: -
j_call: TRBJ1-2
cdr3_aa: CASSNAGFGGISGYTF
cdr3_nt: TGTGCCAGCAGTAATGCAGGGTTTGGGGGTATTAGTGGCTACACCTTC

d_call: TRBD1
v_call: TRBV19
clone_size: few
j_call: TRBJ1-5
cdr3_aa: CASSIVQKTGTGERFGQPQHF
cdr3_nt: TGTGCCAGTAGTATAGTACAAAAAACCGGGACAGGGGAGAGATTCGGTCAGCCCCAGCATTTT

d_call: -
v_call: TRBV20-1
clone_size: -
j_call: TRBJ2-3
cdr3_aa: CSATEPVTDTQYF
cdr3_nt: TGCAGTGCCACAGAGCCGGTCACAGATACGCAGTATTTT

d_call: -
v_call: TRBV5-6
clone_size: -
j_call: TRBJ2-4
cdr3_aa: CASSPQLAKNIQYF
cdr3_nt: TGTGCCAGCAGCCCCCAATTAGCCAAAAACATTCAGTACTTC

d_call: -
v_call: TRBV19
clone_size: few
j_call: TRBJ2-7
cdr3_aa: CASSAQATYEQYF
cdr3_nt: TGTGCCAGTAGCGCACAGGCCACCTACGAGCAGTACTTC

d_call: -
v_call: TRBV5-1
clone_size: -
j_call: TRBJ2-2
cdr3_aa: CASSLTGETTGELFF
cdr3_nt: TGCGCCAGCAGCTTAACGGGAGAGACTACCGGGGAGCTGTTTTTT

d_call: TRBD2
v_call: TRBV18
clone_size: many
j_call: TRBJ2-5
cdr3_aa: CASSPTLAGRGETQYF
cdr3_nt: TGTGCCAGCTCACCAACACTAGCGGGAAGAGGGGAGACCCAGTACTTC

d_call: TRBD2
v_call: TRBV6-1
clone_size: many
j_call: TRBJ2-3
cdr3_aa: CASSYAGAVTDTQYF
cdr3_nt: TGTGCCAGCAGTTACGCGGGAGCGGTGACAGATACGCAGTATTTT

d_call: TRBD1
v_call: TRBV11-2
clone_size: -
j_call: TRBJ2-5
cdr3_aa: CASSLPFKTGAETQYF
cdr3_nt: TGTGCCAGCAGCTTACCGTTCAAGACAGGGGCAGAGACCCAGTACTTC

d_call: TRBD1
v_call: TRBV5-1
clone_size: -
j_call: TRBJ1-1
cdr3_aa: CASSSGRQGGTEAFF
cdr3_nt: TGCGCCAGCAGCTCGGGGAGACAGGGAGGCACTGAAGCTTTCTTT

d_call: -
v_call: TRBV19
clone_size: many
j_call: TRBJ1-2
cdr3_aa: CASWTRHGYTF
cdr3_nt: TGTGCCAGTTGGACCCGCCATGGCTACACCTTC

d_call: -
v_call: TRBV5-8
clone_size: many
j_call: TRBJ1-1
cdr3_aa: CASSLEGDYTEAFF
cdr3_nt: TGTGCCAGCAGCTTGGAGGGGGACTACACTGAAGCTTTCTTT

d_call: -
v_call: TRBV12-3/TRBV12-4
clone_size: many
j_call: TRBJ1-2
cdr3_aa: CASSFPDRNYGYTF
cdr3_nt: TGTGCCAGCAGTTTTCCTGACAGGAACTATGGCTACACCTTC

d_call: -
v_call: TRBV10-3
clone_size: many
j_call: TRBJ2-7
cdr3_aa: CATRQSSYEQYF
cdr3_nt: TGTGCCACACGACAGAGCTCCTACGAGCAGTACTTC

d_call: -
v_call: TRBV6-1
clone_size: -
j_call: TRBJ1-6
cdr3_aa: CASRMDGTLNSPLHF
cdr3_nt: TGTGCCAGCAGGATGGACGGGACCCTTAATTCACCCCTCCACTTT

d_call: -
v_call: TRBV5-5
clone_size: few
j_call: TRBJ2-5
cdr3_aa: CASNQDYPLAETQYF
cdr3_nt: TGTGCCAGCAACCAGGACTATCCTTTAGCGGAGACCCAGTACTTC

d_call: -
v_call: TRBV16
clone_size: few
j_call: TRBJ1-2
cdr3_aa: CASSPPDSRSGGYTF
cdr3_nt: TGTGCCAGCAGCCCACCGGACAGCCGATCTGGGGGCTACACCTTC

d_call: -
v_call: TRBV9
clone_size: -
j_call: TRBJ2-5
cdr3_aa: CASSVSSRELETQYF
cdr3_nt: TGTGCCAGCAGCGTATCGTCCCGGGAACTGGAGACCCAGTACTTC